One sample yielded the 31 T cell receptor beta chains listed below, sequenced in a study of T cell responses to AZD1222 COVID-19 vaccine. Libraries were prepared by immunoSEQ multiplex PCR; TCRdb keeps only in-frame clonotypes and omits some of them. Among under 150,000 clones listed, 85% to 95% were seen once. The sample here was peripheral blood, taken on day 0 of AZD1222 vaccination. Receptors originate from an adult in good health.

The chain is built from TRBV15 and TRBJ2-3; TRBD2 matches at 7 bases. V lost 5 bases to trimming and J lost 0 bases; unmatched junction nucleotides: 11. Germline CDR1 LNHNV, CDR2 YYDKDF (reference sequence). The CDR3 contains 17 residues. The CDR3 spells CATSGWLAAASTDTQYF. For the CDR3, the DNA is TGTGCCACCAGCGGGTGGCTAGCGGCGGCTAGCACAGATACGCAGTATTTT.

The CDR3 DNA is TGCGCCAGCAGCTTGGCACAGGGGGTTTTGGAGACCCAGTACTTC. It encodes CASSLAQGVLETQYF. J is TRBJ2-5 and V is TRBV5-1; 8 bases agree with TRBD1. CDR3 length: 15 residues. V trimming: 0 bases; J trimming: 5 bases; junction bases outside the gene matches: 6. The germline CDR1 and CDR2 sequences are SGHRS and YFSETQ.

This chain connects TRBV7-9 to TRBJ2-1; D uncertain. Per the germline V gene, CDR1 is SEHNR and CDR2 is FQNEAQ (reference sequence). With 6 bases removed from V and 2 bases from J, the gap between germline ends came to 17 bases. The CDR3 loop spans 16 amino acids. This CDR3 is CASRVTRGKAYNEQFF. CDR3 bases: TGTGCCAGCAGAGTTACCCGAGGCAAGGCCTACAATGAGCAGTTCTTC.

This chain uses TRBV10-1 with TRBJ2-3; 12 nucleotides line up with TRBD2. The CDR3 spans 16 residues. Germline V gene lookup returns CDR1 WNHNN and CDR2 SYGVQD (reference sequence). The J segment lost 8 bases and the V segment lost 3 bases, leaving 9 bases of the junction unmatched. CDR3 nucleotides: TGCGCCAGCAGTGATCCTAGCGGGAGGGCCTTGGGTACGCAGTATTTT. Residues: CASSDPSGRALGTQYF.

The rearrangement links TRBV19 to TRBJ2-7, with D possibly being TRBD1 (5 bases). The CDR3 is 12 residues long. Trimming left V 10 bases short and J 2 bases short, with 12 bases between. CDR1 and CDR2 (germline): LNHDA, SQIVND (reference sequence). The CDR3 DNA reads as TGTGCCACCTCAGGGAACACCTACGAGCAGTACTTC. As protein: CATSGNTYEQYF.

The chain uses TRBV2 and TRBJ1-1; the D is unclear. The CDR3 sequence is 15 residues long. The germline V and J ends were trimmed by 1 base and 3 bases, with 12 bases remaining between them. The germline V gene has CDR1 SNHLY and CDR2 FYNNEI. CDR3 nucleotides: TGTGCCAGCAGTGAAGAGGCCGGGATGTACACTGAAGCTTTCTTT. Its protein is CASSEEAGMYTEAFF.

The chain carries TRBV9 and TRBJ2-7, with a weak D call TRBD1 (5 bases). Trimming took 2 bases from V and 3 from J, leaving 12 bases between them. Germline loops: CDR1 SGDLS, CDR2 YYNGEE. CDR3 size: 14 residues. CDR3 DNA sequence: TGTGCCAGCAGCGTCGGACCCAGGGACTACGAGCAGTACTTC. Encoded protein: CASSVGPRDYEQYF.

The genes are TRBV9 and TRBJ1-1; 7 bases map to TRBD1. Germline V gives CDR1 SGDLS, CDR2 YYNGEE. The trim removed 3 bases at V and 1 base at J, leaving 3 bases unmatched. The CDR3 consists of 14 residues. CDR3 residues: CASSARDRNTEAFF. The DNA for the CDR3 is TGTGCCAGCAGCGCCCGGGACAGGAACACTGAAGCTTTCTTT.

This clone is a singleton in its sample. This sequence joins TRBV21-1 and TRBJ1-5; TRBD1 is taken as the D call from the table, unchecked against the DNA. TRBV21-1 is an annotated pseudogene. The CDR3 covers 15 residues. CDR3 sequence: CASSKGGGGNQPQHF. DNA for the CDR3: TGTGCCAGCAGCAAAGGAGGGGGCGGCAATCAGCCCCAGCATTTT.

V and J are TRBV3-1 (or the pseudogene TRBV3-2) and TRBJ1-6; D is undetermined. The germline V gene has CDR1 LGHDT and CDR2 YNNKEL (reference sequence). V was clipped by 3 bases and J by 13 bases, with 10 bases between them. This CDR3 is built from 12 residues. The CDR3 DNA is TGTGCCAGCAGCCAGGGCTTTTCTCCCCTCCACTTT. Translating gives CASSQGFSPLHF.

This chain links TRBV19 with TRBJ1-2; maybe TRBD1 (6 bases). This CDR3 comprises 16 residues. Germline V gives CDR1 LNHDA, CDR2 SQIVND (reference sequence). Trimming pared 6 bases from V and 2 bases from J, leaving 19 bases between. As DNA, the CDR3 is TGTGCCAGTAGCCGTACTACGACAGGTGGAAACTATGGCTACACCTTC. This translates into CASSRTTTGGNYGYTF. Supplemented by reference TRBV19 and TRBJ1-2, the full variable domain reads DGGITQSPKYLFRKEGQNVTLSCEQNLNHDAMYWYRQDPGQGLRLIYYSQIVNDFQKGDIAEGYSVSREKKESFPLTVTSAQKNPTAFYLCASSRTTTGGNYGYTFGSGTRLTVV.

The chain joins TRBV28 to TRBJ1-4, with 7 bases that match TRBD1. With 5 bases clipped from V and 5 bases from J, the junction kept 11 bases outside the gene matches. This CDR3 region has 16 residues. The germline V gene encodes CDR1 MDHEN and CDR2 SYDVKM. As DNA, the CDR3 is TGTGCCAGCAGTCGCCCGTCGACAGGGAGAAATGAAAAACTGTTTTTT. Its translation: CASSRPSTGRNEKLFF.

On this clone: At one boundary the junction diverges from the germline segment, which might be a read error. This chain links TRBV19 with TRBJ2-5; a weak D match, TRBD1 (5 bases). The germline gives CDR1 LNHDA, CDR2 SQIVND (reference sequence). This CDR3 comprises 15 residues. CDR3 region: CASSIGAVGEETQYF. DNA for the CDR3: TGTGCCAGTAGCATAGGGGCCGTGGGCGAAGAGACCCAGTACTTC.

V is TRBV29-1 and J is TRBJ2-3, with D hard to call. V was cut by 2 bases and J by 3 bases, with 12 bases left in between. CDR1 and CDR2 from the germline V gene are SQVTM and ANQGSEA. The length of the CDR3 is 14 residues. The CDR3 sequence is CSVERAQETDTQYF. The CDR3 nucleotides are TGCAGCGTTGAACGGGCCCAAGAAACAGATACGCAGTATTTT.

The J gene is TRBJ1-6, the V gene TRBV28; D is uncertain. The CDR3 totals 16 residues. Germline CDR1 MDHEN, CDR2 SYDVKM. Trimming took off 8 bases at V and 0 bases at J, with 14 bases between the two ends. The CDR3 nucleotides read TGTGCCAGCCAAGGACCCCAGAGCTCCTATAATTCACCCCTCCACTTT. This sequence encodes CASQGPQSSYNSPLHF.

The chain carries TRBV30 and TRBJ1-2; no definite D call. The V end was cut by 0 bases, the J end by 8 bases, with 7 bases between. CDR1 and CDR2 (germline): GTSNPN, SVGIG (reference sequence). This CDR3 is built from 11 residues. The DNA of the CDR3 is TGTGCCTGGAGTGTAAGCGTGGGCTACACCTTC. It encodes CAWSVSVGYTF.

V is TRBV3-1 (or the pseudogene TRBV3-2) and J is TRBJ1-6; D is perhaps TRBD1 (5 bases). This CDR3 is 14 amino acids long. Trimming left V 4 bases short and J 8 bases short, with 12 bases between. Germline CDR1 and CDR2: LGHDT and YNNKEL (reference sequence). The CDR3 region has the DNA TGTGCCAGCAGCCCCTCTCGGGGCGATTCACCCCTCCACTTT. Protein: CASSPSRGDSPLHF.

The gene calls are TRBV5-1 and TRBJ1-1, with TRBD1 identical over 8 bases. V shed 1 base, J shed 1 base, and the junction held 6 bases outside the gene matches. The length of the CDR3 is 16 residues. Germline CDR1 reads SGHRS; CDR2 reads YFSETQ. In nucleotides, the CDR3 is TGCGCCAGCAGCTTGATACCGGACAGGGCGAACACTGAAGCTTTCTTT. This encodes CASSLIPDRANTEAFF. Full variable domain (outside the CDR3, taken from reference TRBV5-1 and TRBJ1-1): KAGVTQTPRYLIKTRGQQVTLSCSPISGHRSVSWYQQTPGQGLQFLFEYFSETQRNKGNFPGRFSGRQFSNSRSEMNVSTLELGDSALYLCASSLIPDRANTEAFFGQGTRLTVV.

A remark on this clone: A read error is likely, as this CDR3 ends without the conserved phenylalanine or tryptophan. It is unclear where the CDR3 begins or ends on the DNA, so no DNA is shown, and the CDR3 is as TCRdb lists it. This rearrangement joins TRBV6-5 to TRBJ2-7; the table calls TRBD2, which could not be checked here. The length of the CDR3 is 12 amino acids, counting both ends. Germline values: CDR1 MNHEY, CDR2 SVGAGI. The chain's CDR3 is CASRDTSGPPLI.

V and J are TRBV12-3 or TRBV12-4 and TRBJ1-2; D is unclear. V lost 1 base and J lost 4, with 7 bases in between. The CDR3 extends over 13 amino acids. Written as DNA, the CDR3 is TGTGCCAGCAGTTTAGACGGGCTCTATGGCTACACCTTC. This translates into CASSLDGLYGYTF.

V gene TRBV27 combines with J gene TRBJ2-3; TRBD2 might be the D (5 bases). V was trimmed by 7 bases and J by 2 bases, leaving 19 bases between them. Germline values: CDR1 MNHEY, CDR2 SMNVEV (reference sequence). The CDR3 runs to 16 residues. The CDR3 DNA is TGTGCCAGCACCCCGTCAGGACTTCACTTCACAGATACGCAGTATTTT. It specifies CASTPSGLHFTDTQYF.

The DNA of the CDR3 is TGTGCCAGCAGCTTAGGTTCTAGCGGGAGTTACGAGCAGTACTTC. Its protein product is CASSLGSSGSYEQYF. The rearrangement uses TRBV13 and TRBJ2-7; 10 bases are a match to TRBD2. The junction had 3 bases not matched to a gene; V was cut back by 0 bases and J by 4 bases. CDR1 and CDR2 from the germline V gene are PRHDT and FYEKMQ (reference sequence). The CDR3 length is 15 residues. The full variable domain, rest sourced from reference TRBV13 and TRBJ2-7, is AAGVIQSPRHLIKEKRETATLKCYPIPRHDTVYWYQQGPGQDPQFLISFYEKMQSDKGSIPDRFSAQQFSDYHSELNMSSLELGDSALYFCASSLGSSGSYEQYFGPGTRLTVT.

V usage is TRBV6-5 and J usage is TRBJ1-2; possibly TRBD1 for D (6 bases). Looked up from germline, CDR1 is MNHEY and CDR2 is SVGAGI. This CDR3 is built from 15 residues. V was shortened by 0 bases and J by 5 bases, with 13 bases between the two germline ends. The CDR3 loop is CASSYSQGNPYGYTF. The DNA for the CDR3 is TGTGCCAGCAGTTACTCGCAGGGGAACCCTTATGGCTACACCTTC.

The chain has TRBV18 and TRBJ1-6; D uncertain. This CDR3 comprises 14 residues. Germline values: CDR1 KGHSH, CDR2 LQKENI. The V end was cut by 3 bases, the J end by 10 bases, with 13 bases between. In DNA, the CDR3 is TGTGCCAGCTCACCCGCGGACCGGGGATCACCCCTCCACTTT. Its translation: CASSPADRGSPLHF. Variable domain in full (rest from reference TRBV18 and TRBJ1-6): NAGVMQNPRHLVRRRGQEARLRCSPMKGHSHVYWYRQLPEEGLKFMVYLQKENIIDESGMPKERFSAEFPKEGPSILRIQQVVRGDSAAYFCASSPADRGSPLHFGNGTRLTVT.

The rearrangement links TRBV2 to TRBJ1-1; no clear D gene. The CDR3 runs 14 residues. Looked up from germline, CDR1 is SNHLY and CDR2 is FYNNEI. Trimming stripped 8 bases from V and 4 bases from J, with 17 bases between. CDR3 amino acids: CASLGRIRSTEAFF. Written as DNA, the CDR3 is TGTGCCAGCCTCGGACGGATAAGGTCCACTGAAGCTTTCTTT.

V gene TRBV7-6 combines with J gene TRBJ2-3; 7 positions agree with TRBD2. Germline V gene data show CDR1 as SGHVS and CDR2 as FNYEAQ. This CDR3 spans 18 amino acids. Germline trimming cut 2 bases from V and 5 bases from J; bases unmatched to any gene: 16. The DNA for the CDR3 is TGTGCCAGCAGCTTATCTTTGGGAGGGACGGAGCTTTTAGATACGCAGTATTTT. It translates to CASSLSLGGTELLDTQYF.

V gene TRBV2 combines with J gene TRBJ2-7, with D tentatively TRBD1 (6 bases). With 10 bases removed from V and 2 bases from J, the gap between germline ends came to 15 bases. Germline CDR1 and CDR2: SNHLY and FYNNEI. The CDR3 contains 13 residues. As DNA, the CDR3 is TGTGCCACCGGACCGGGACAAACCTACGAGCAGTACTTC. Its translation is CATGPGQTYEQYF.

The chain uses TRBV28 and TRBJ1-5; D unresolved. Germline V gene data show CDR1 as MDHEN and CDR2 as SYDVKM. The CDR3 spans 13 residues. Between the trimmed V and J ends, which lost 3 bases and 10 bases, there was a span of 13 bases. The CDR3 protein is CASSLASPRPQHF. Written as DNA, the CDR3 is TGTGCCAGCAGTTTGGCGTCTCCTCGCCCCCAGCATTTT.

This chain joins TRBV13 and TRBJ2-3, with 7 bases aligning to TRBD2. J gave up 3 bases and V 5 bases, and 8 bases lay outside the gene matches. This CDR3 region has 15 residues. Germline loops: CDR1 PRHDT, CDR2 FYEKMQ (reference sequence). The CDR3 is CASSPGGSGTDTQYF. DNA of the CDR3: TGTGCCAGCAGCCCCGGCGGGAGTGGTACAGATACGCAGTATTTT.

The V and J genes are TRBV5-1 and TRBJ1-5; a weak D match, TRBD1 (6 bases). There are 14 residues in the CDR3. Germline CDR1 and CDR2: SGHRS and YFSETQ. V gave up 4 bases and J gave up 3 bases, with 11 bases separating them. CDR3 sequence (DNA): TGCGCCAGCAGCCCTACAGGGATCAATCAGCCCCAGCATTTT. Its translation is CASSPTGINQPQHF.

The J gene is TRBJ1-6, the V gene TRBV28, with 7 bases fitting TRBD1. V lost 8 bases, J lost 5 bases, and 3 bases stayed unmatched. CDR1 is MDHEN and CDR2 is SYDVKM in the germline V gene. This CDR3 has 13 residues. For the CDR3, the DNA is TGTGCCAGCGGAGACAGGGATAATTCACCCCTCCACTTT. Amino acids: CASGDRDNSPLHF.